These T cell receptor beta chains were read from a single sample in a study of T cells after yellow fever vaccination. TCRdb analysed the 5' RACE reads with MiXCR anew, one entry per CDR3 protein. The profile shows 130,000 or so distinct CDR3 sequences, about 16% of them singletons. The source material was CD8+ T cells sorted from PBMCs, sampled 5 days after the yellow fever booster vaccination. These TCRs come from a man aged 18 to 30 who received the YFV17D yellow fever vaccine. The CDR3 runs from the conserved cysteine through the conserved F or W. The D gene is left open where the match is weak. Where a row states a size, it is once, few, many or the class of an expanded clone; other rows omit it.

j_call,v_call,d_call,clone_size,cdr3_nt,cdr3_aa
TRBJ2-7,TRBV24-1,-,-,TGTGCCACCAGTGATTTGCACCCGGACTTC,CATSDLHPDF
TRBJ2-1,TRBV5-1,TRBD2,few,TGCGCCAGCAGCTTTGAACTAGCGGGGGGGCTCAATGAGCAGTTCTTC,CASSFELAGGLNEQFF
TRBJ2-1,TRBV5-1,-,many,TGCGCCAGCAGCGTCGAACACCCGTTCGATCCTACCTACAATGAGCAGTTCTTC,CASSVEHPFDPTYNEQFF
TRBJ1-1,TRBV3-1,-,-,TGTGCCAGCAGCCCACTTTACGGGGTTGAGAACACTGAAGCTTTCTTT,CASSPLYGVENTEAFF
TRBJ2-2,TRBV19,TRBD1,many,TGTGCCAGTAGTATAGAGGACAGGGTAAACGGGGAGCTGTTTTTT,CASSIEDRVNGELFF
TRBJ1-1,TRBV4-3,-,few,TGCGCCAGCAGCCATCGATCCGCCGGCACCCCTGAAGCTTTCTTT,CASSHRSAGTPEAFF
TRBJ2-1,TRBV7-6,-,-,TGTGCCAGCAGCTTAGACCGAGACGGGACTTACAATGAGCAGTTCTTC,CASSLDRDGTYNEQFF
TRBJ1-2,TRBV27,-,-,TGTGCCAGCAGTTTGTCGGGGGGCGGCTATGGCTACACCTTC,CASSLSGGGYGYTF
TRBJ2-5,TRBV12-3/TRBV12-4,-,-,TGTGCCAGCAGTTCCCCTGGGGGCCCGGAGACCCAGTACTTC,CASSSPGGPETQYF
TRBJ2-7,TRBV7-8,-,few,TGTGCCAGCAGCTTAGGCCCTCTCCCCTCAACTAGATATCACTCATACGAGCAGTACTTC,CASSLGPLPSTRYHSYEQYF
TRBJ1-2,TRBV19,-,few,TGTGCCAGTAGTAGGCCTCAGGGGCCCTGGGGCTACACCTTC,CASSRPQGPWGYTF
TRBJ1-1,TRBV20-1,-,few,TGCAGTGCAACCAGGGTGAACACTGAAGCTTTCTTT,CSATRVNTEAFF
TRBJ2-7,TRBV7-2,TRBD2,-,TGTGCCAGCAGCGAGGCCTCGACTAGCACTACCTACGAGCAGTACTTC,CASSEASTSTTYEQYF
TRBJ2-5,TRBV2,TRBD2,few,TGTGCCAGCAGGTCCGGGACTAGCGGGGCCCAAGAGACCCAGTACTTC,CASRSGTSGAQETQYF
TRBJ2-1,TRBV4-2,-,few,TGTGCCAGCAGCCAAGGGTCTGGGAATGAGCAGTTCTTC,CASSQGSGNEQFF
TRBJ2-1,TRBV24-1,TRBD1,few,TGTGCCACCAGTGGAAGGGACAGGTCCTACAATGAGCAGTTCTTC,CATSGRDRSYNEQFF
TRBJ2-1,TRBV25-1,-,-,TGTGCCAGCACCTCGGGGGCCTTCCTCTACAATGAGCAGTTCTTC,CASTSGAFLYNEQFF
TRBJ1-6,TRBV6-5,TRBD1,few,TGTGCCAGCAGTGGACAGGGGCGCTCACCCCTCCACTTT,CASSGQGRSPLHF
TRBJ1-6,TRBV7-9,-,-,TGTGCCAGCAGCTTAGGAAGCCAGGGGAGGGTGAATTCACCCCTCCACTTT,CASSLGSQGRVNSPLHF
TRBJ1-6,TRBV7-2,-,few,TGTGCCAGCAGCTTATTGCAGGTACTCCACTTT,CASSLLQVLHF
TRBJ1-5,TRBV7-9,-,-,TGTGCCAGCAGCTTGGTGGTGGGCCAGCCCCAGCATTTT,CASSLVVGQPQHF
TRBJ1-2,TRBV5-1,-,-,TGCGCCAGCAGCTCCCCTAACGGCCCAGCCGGGACTCGTTATGGCTACACCTTC,CASSSPNGPAGTRYGYTF
TRBJ1-2,TRBV3-1,-,few,TGTGCCAGCAGCCTAGCTGGGGGCGAGTACTATGGCTACACCTTC,CASSLAGGEYYGYTF
TRBJ1-2,TRBV6-1,TRBD1,-,TGTGCCAGCAGTGAAGCAGAGGGGGCGGGGTATGGCTACACCTTC,CASSEAEGAGYGYTF
TRBJ2-1,TRBV12-3/TRBV12-4,TRBD1,-,TGTGCCAGCACCCTCAGGGGGTACCGCAATGAGCAGTTCTTC,CASTLRGYRNEQFF
TRBJ1-1,TRBV5-4,-,-,TGTGCCAGCAGCCGGGGGGTGAACACTGAAGCTTTCTTT,CASSRGVNTEAFF
TRBJ2-7,TRBV4-1,-,few,TGCGCCAGCAGCCAGGGTGTGGGGGAGCAGTACTTC,CASSQGVGEQYF
TRBJ2-3,TRBV3-1,-,many,TGTGCCAGCAGCCAACGAGGAGATACGCAGTATTTT,CASSQRGDTQYF
TRBJ2-1,TRBV7-2,-,few,TGTGCCAGCAGCAACCGTTGGGGGACTCCGTGGAATGAGCAGTTCTTC,CASSNRWGTPWNEQFF
TRBJ2-5,TRBV7-9,-,many,TGTGCCAGCAGCTTACAAGAGACCCAGTACTTC,CASSLQETQYF
TRBJ2-5,TRBV5-1,TRBD2,many,TGCGCCAGCAGCTTGGGACTAGCGGGGCAAGAGACCCAGTACTTC,CASSLGLAGQETQYF
TRBJ2-7,TRBV7-9,-,few,TGTGCCAGCAGTCAGTATGGGTCCCACCCAATTCGCTACGAGCAGTACTTC,CASSQYGSHPIRYEQYF
TRBJ2-2,TRBV2,TRBD1,few,TGTGCCAGCAGGGGACAGGGAGGCGGGGAGCTGTTTTTT,CASRGQGGGELFF
TRBJ1-5,TRBV19,TRBD1,few,TGTGCCAGTAGTTGGACAGGTTATAGCAATCAGCCCCAGCATTTT,CASSWTGYSNQPQHF
TRBJ2-5,TRBV11-2,-,-,TGTGCCAGCAGCTTAGCCAACGGGCCAGGGGAGACCCAGTACTTC,CASSLANGPGETQYF
TRBJ2-2,TRBV6-2/TRBV6-3,-,many,TGTGCCAGCAGTTACTCGGACTCGAACACCGGGGAGCTGTTTTTT,CASSYSDSNTGELFF
TRBJ1-1,TRBV7-9,-,-,TGTGCCAGCAGCTTAGGGTTCGGGGACACTGAAGCTTTCTTT,CASSLGFGDTEAFF
TRBJ2-3,TRBV7-9,-,-,TGTGCCAGCGCCACCCCGGGGGCCGACTCAGATACGCAGTATTTT,CASATPGADSDTQYF
TRBJ2-2,TRBV6-2/TRBV6-3,-,many,TGTGCCAGCAGTTACCCCCTCCGCAGGGAGCTGTTTTTT,CASSYPLRRELFF
TRBJ2-1,TRBV19,-,-,TGTGCCAGTAGTCTCCAGGCGGGGGCGAAATACAATGAGCAGTTCTTC,CASSLQAGAKYNEQFF
TRBJ1-2,TRBV4-1,-,-,TGCGCCAGCAGCCAAACCCGGGACGGGCTATTTTCTAACTATGGCTACACCTTC,CASSQTRDGLFSNYGYTF
TRBJ2-7,TRBV7-9,-,-,TGTGCCAGCAGCTCCTGGCATGGGTTCCATTACGAGCAGTACTTC,CASSSWHGFHYEQYF
TRBJ2-3,TRBV4-1,-,-,TGCGCCAGCAGCCGAATAACAGGGCAGGCAGATACGCAGTATTTT,CASSRITGQADTQYF
TRBJ2-3,TRBV6-5,-,-,TGTGCCAGCAGTTCGCGGTCCCGAATTGGCACAGATACGCAGTATTTT,CASSSRSRIGTDTQYF
TRBJ2-2,TRBV5-1,-,few,TGCGCCAGCAGCATACTTCAGGGTTCTGGCGGGGAGCTGTTTTTT,CASSILQGSGGELFF